This T cell receptor beta chain appears in the sequencing data of a study of OX40 agonist ivuxolimab in advanced cancers. Study in general: While on treatment, patients had intravenous ivuxolimab at 0.01 to 10 mg/kg every 2 weeks. Hepatocellular carcinoma, melanoma, renal cell or head and neck cancer affected the dose-escalation patients.

CDR1 and CDR2 from the germline V gene are MNHNS and SASEGT. The CDR3 runs 15 residues. The J segment lost 1 base and the V segment lost 5 bases, leaving 4 bases of the junction unmatched. Study observations and caveats: The CD4+ and CD8+ T cells in the blood had expanded clonally by week 6 at 0.1 to 3.0 mg/kg.

The assay was immunoSEQ multiplex PCR, and TCRdb's table has in-frame clones only and misses some. The sample yields tens of thousands of clones, approximately 88% seen once. With respect to this clone: No antigen is known for it.

Sequenced here: CD4+ or CD8+ T cells sorted from blood, sampled in a trial of the OX40 agonist ivuxolimab. The TCR comes from an adult with an advanced solid tumor such as melanoma, head and neck, liver or kidney cancer. The chain is built from TRBV6-1 and TRBJ2-1; TRBD2 matches 8 bases. CDR3 nucleotides: TGTGCCAGCAGTCTACTAGCGGAGTCCTACAATGAGCAGTTCTTC. Protein: CASSLLAESYNEQFF.